Listed here are 10 T cell receptor beta chains from one sample, sequenced in a study of T cell repertoires in cytomegalovirus infection. Each CDR3 protein is one row after TCRdb ran MiXCR on the reads. This table holds a few hundred thousand distinct CDR3 sequences, roughly 25% found once. The antigens for these receptors are not known. Sequencing was performed on cultured PBMCs, taken from culture after CMV antigen stimulation. These receptors all come from a human donor in good health (CMV status not recorded). Some clones in this sample may be carry-over from other donors' samples.

The chain is built from TRBV4-3 and TRBJ2-3; 7 nucleotides agree with TRBD2. V shed 0 bases, J shed 1 base, and the junction held 4 bases outside the gene matches. CDR3 length: 16 amino acids. Germline CDR1 LGHNA, CDR2 YSLEER. DNA for the CDR3: TGCGCCAGCAGCCAAGATCTGGGGAGGGGCACAGATACGCAGTATTTT. Amino acids: CASSQDLGRGTDTQYF.

J is TRBJ2-7 and V is TRBV6-5; 7 bases fit TRBD2. The junction had 5 bases not matched to a gene; V was cut back by 0 bases and J by 3 bases. The CDR3 totals 15 residues. Germline V lookup: CDR1 MNHEY, CDR2 SVGAGI. The CDR3 DNA reads TGTGCCAGCAGTTACTCGAGCGGGACCTTCTACGAGCAGTACTTC. Residues: CASSYSSGTFYEQYF.

The rearrangement links TRBV12-3 or TRBV12-4 to TRBJ2-5; D unclear. The CDR3 is 14 residues long. Trimming cost V 2 bases and J 0 bases, with 7 bases left between them. CDR3 sequence reads: CASSLLDYQETQYF. Here the CDR3 DNA reads TGTGCCAGCAGTTTACTAGACTACCAAGAGACCCAGTACTTC.

This clonotype was detected many times. This chain joins TRBV29-1 and TRBJ2-1, with a tentative D call TRBD2 (6 bases). The CDR3 has 14 residues. The V end was cut by 3 bases, the J end by 4 bases, with 13 bases between. Germline V CDR1 and CDR2: SQVTM, ANQGSEA. The CDR3 spells CSVDDTSRYNEQFF. The CDR3 DNA reads TGCAGCGTTGACGATACTAGCCGATACAATGAGCAGTTCTTC.

This clonotype has a handful of counts. V usage is TRBV7-3 and J usage is TRBJ2-7; either TRBD1 or TRBD2 may fit D (6 bases each). Trimming took 0 bases from V and 8 from J, leaving 20 bases between them. The CDR3 sequence is 16 residues long. Germline V gene lookup returns CDR1 SGHTA and CDR2 FQGTGA. The CDR3 spells CASSLTGGQGDLKQYF. DNA for the CDR3: TGTGCCAGCAGCTTAACGGGGGGCCAGGGCGATCTCAAGCAGTACTTC. The variable domain in full, completed from reference TRBV7-3 and TRBJ2-7, reads GAGVSQTPSNKVTEKGKYVELRCDPISGHTALYWYRQSLGQGPEFLIYFQGTGAADDSGLPNDRFFAVRPEGSVSTLKIQRTERGDSAVYLCASSLTGGQGDLKQYFGPGTRLTVT.

The chain has TRBV7-9 and TRBJ2-7, with 8 bases aligning to TRBD2. V lost 1 base and J lost 9; bases outside the gene matches: 11. This CDR3 contains 15 residues. CDR1 is SEHNR and CDR2 is FQNEAQ in the germline V gene (reference sequence). The CDR3 bases are TGTGCCAGCAGCTTAGTCCCGGGACTAGAGAGAGGGCAGTACTTC. It codes for CASSLVPGLERGQYF.

J is TRBJ2-1 and V is TRBV7-6, with TRBD1 matching 12 bases. Germline lookup yields CDR1 SGHVS and CDR2 FNYEAQ. J gave up 8 bases and V 5 bases, and 10 bases lay outside the gene matches. The CDR3 runs 16 residues. The CDR3 region is CASSRAGTGGFDEQFF. CDR3 DNA sequence: TGTGCCAGCAGCCGCGCAGGGACAGGGGGCTTCGATGAGCAGTTCTTC.

V and J are TRBV7-9 and TRBJ2-5; 10 nucleotides align to TRBD1. CDR3 length: 16 amino acids. From germline, CDR1 is SEHNR and CDR2 FQNEAQ (reference sequence). J lost 2 bases, V lost 5 bases, and 8 bases had no gene match. The CDR3 region is CASSIRRDRGQETQYF. The CDR3 region has the DNA TGTGCCAGCAGCATTCGCCGGGACAGGGGACAAGAGACCCAGTACTTC.

This clonotype turned up a few times. The V call is TRBV5-1, the J call TRBJ2-5, with 9 bases lining up with TRBD2. V dropped 0 bases and J dropped 7; count of bases not matched to a gene: 10. The CDR3 totals 16 residues. Germline V gene data show CDR1 as SGHRS and CDR2 as YFSETQ. The CDR3 DNA sequence: TGCGCCAGCAGCTTGGGCCGCGGGAGGGCCCTCGGGACCCAGTACTTC. Protein product: CASSLGRGRALGTQYF.

This clonotype has ten or more counts. The genes are TRBV7-9 and TRBJ2-7; 9 bases match TRBD1. Germline V gene lookup returns CDR1 SEHNR and CDR2 FQNEAQ (reference sequence). Germline trimming cut 1 base from V and 3 bases from J; bases unmatched to any gene: 4. CDR3 length equals 15 residues. The CDR3 bases are TGTGCCAGCAGCTTAGAGGACAGGGGACTCTACGAGCAGTACTTC. Encoded protein: CASSLEDRGLYEQYF.